Listed below are T cell receptor beta chains from one sample, sequenced in a study of T cells in placental villitis. The table came from immunoSEQ multiplex PCR; TCRdb's copy has only in-frame clones and leaves some out. Of approximately 3,000 clones in the sample, more than 60% were seen once. The source material was placental tissue containing maternal and fetal cells. The receptors originated from a human patient with infectious villitis; the placental T cells may come from both mother and fetus. CDR3s include the opening cysteine and the closing phenylalanine or tryptophan. A D gene is named only where the DNA matches it firmly. Not every row has a clone size; where given, it reads once, few, many or a size class.

v_gene	j_gene	len	abundance	d_gene	CDR3nt	CDR3aa
TRBV7-9	TRBJ1-1	13	.	.	TGTGCCAGCAGCTTATCGGGCGACACTGAAGCTTTCTTT	CASSLSGDTEAFF
TRBV7-3	TRBJ2-7	14	once	.	TGTGCCAGCAGCTCCGGGCCCGCAGGGTACGAGCAGTACTTC	CASSSGPAGYEQYF
TRBV5-1	TRBJ2-7	15	.	.	TGCGCCAGCACGCCAACCTCCGGGAGCTCCTACGAGCAGTACTTC	CASTPTSGSSYEQYF
TRBV29-1	TRBJ1-1	12	.	.	TGCAGCGTTGAAGGATCCGGGGGGCATGCTTTCTTT	CSVEGSGGHAFF
TRBV28	TRBJ1-4	15	.	TRBD1	TGTGCCAGCAGTTTGGGACAGGCAACTAATGAAAAACTGTTTTTT	CASSLGQATNEKLFF
TRBV7-9	TRBJ2-3	17	.	TRBD2	TGTGCCAGCAGCTTAGCCGGGACTACGATTAGCACAGATACGCAGTATTTT	CASSLAGTTISTDTQYF
TRBV11-2	TRBJ2-7	14	.	.	TGTGCCAGCAGCTCCGTGACCGGCTCCTACGAGCAGTACTTC	CASSSVTGSYEQYF
TRBV29-1	TRBJ2-3	18	.	.	TGCAGCGTTAATACTTCGACAGGCTTATTCCCTAGCACAGATACGCAGTATTTT	CSVNTSTGLFPSTDTQYF
TRBV5-1	TRBJ2-1	12	.	TRBD1	TGCGCCAGCAGCTTCCATCAGGGGGACCGGTTCTTC	CASSFHQGDRFF
TRBV30	TRBJ1-1	14	.	TRBD1	TGTGCCTGGAGTGTTGGACAGGGGAACACTGAAGCTTTCTTT	CAWSVGQGNTEAFF
TRBV6-5	TRBJ1-1	13	.	.	TGTGTCAGCAGTCTGACAGAGAACACTGAAGCTTTCTTT	CVSSLTENTEAFF
TRBV6-5	TRBJ1-1	14	.	TRBD1	TGTGCCAGCAGTTACTCGACAGGGGGCACTGAAGCTTTCTTT	CASSYSTGGTEAFF
TRBV6-1	TRBJ1-2	13	large	TRBD1	TGTGCCAGCAGTGAAGGACAGGGTTATGGCTACACCTTC	CASSEGQGYGYTF
TRBV29-1	TRBJ2-2	16	.	TRBD2	TGCAGCGTTGGGGATAGCGGGAGGGCCTTCACCGGGGAGCTGTTTTTT	CSVGDSGRAFTGELFF
TRBV2	TRBJ2-7	13	.	.	TGTGCCAGCCTTTCCGGGGCGGCCTACGAGCAGTACTTC	CASLSGAAYEQYF
TRBV19	TRBJ1-1	15	.	TRBD1	TGTGCCAGCACAGGGGGCGGAGGGAAGAGGGCTGAAGCTTTCTTT	CASTGGGGKRAEAFF
TRBV28	TRBJ2-5	13	.	TRBD1	TGTGCCAGCGTGACAGGGGGGGCTGAGACCCAGTACTTC	CASVTGGAETQYF
TRBV6-5	TRBJ1-2	14	few	TRBD1	TGTGCCAGCAGTTACTCCGGAACAGGGGGCGGCTACACCTTC	CASSYSGTGGGYTF
TRBV27	TRBJ1-2	15	.	.	TGTGCCAGCAGTTTTTCCGGGACAACTAACTATGGCTACACCTTC	CASSFSGTTNYGYTF
TRBV2	TRBJ2-5	13	.	.	TGTGCCAGCAGTGGACTAGTGGGAGAGACCCAGTACTTC	CASSGLVGETQYF
TRBV12-1	TRBJ1-1	13	.	.	TGTGCCAGACGCATCGGGTGTTTCACTGAAGCTTTCTTT	CARRIGCFTEAFF
TRBV27	TRBJ2-7	14	.	.	TGTGCCAGCAGTTTATCCTTACCGCCGTACGAGCAGTACTTC	CASSLSLPPYEQYF
TRBV6-5	TRBJ1-1	11	.	.	TGTGCCAGCAGTTGGGGCACTGAAGCTTTCTTT	CASSWGTEAFF
TRBV29-1	TRBJ2-5	12	.	.	TGCAGCGCTGGACTGGGACAAGAGACCCAGTACTTC	CSAGLGQETQYF
TRBV15	TRBJ2-7	16	large	TRBD1	TGTGCCACCATCCCCAAACCAGGACAGGGTCTTAGGGAGCAGTACTTC	CATIPKPGQGLREQYF
TRBV3-1/TRBV3-2	TRBJ2-3	15	.	.	TGTGCCAGCAGCCTTTTTGGGGAGACGACAGATACGCAGTATTTT	CASSLFGETTDTQYF
TRBV29-1	TRBJ1-2	12	.	.	TGCAGCGTTGGAGAGCCAGGGTATGGCTACACCTTC	CSVGEPGYGYTF
TRBV5-6	TRBJ2-5	14	.	.	TGTGCCAGCAGCTTTCAGGGACCGCAAGAGACCCAGTACTTC	CASSFQGPQETQYF
TRBV19	TRBJ2-7	14	.	.	TGTGCCAGTAATAAGCGGCAGTCGGCAGACGAGCAGTACTTC	CASNKRQSADEQYF
TRBV6-6	TRBJ2-1	16	.	.	TGTGCCAGCTCCAGGGGATTGGGAAATACCTACAATGAGCAGTTCTTC	CASSRGLGNTYNEQFF
TRBV7-9	TRBJ1-5	14	.	.	TGTGCCAGCAGCTTGTCCGGAAACAATCAGCCCCAGCATTTT	CASSLSGNNQPQHF
TRBV20-1	TRBJ2-7	11	once	.	TGCAGTGCGGGACCAGGGATCGAGCAGTACTTC	CSAGPGIEQYF
TRBV3-1/TRBV3-2	TRBJ1-6	16	.	.	TGTGCCAGCAGCCAAATCCCGGGCTCCTATAATTCACCCCTCCACTTT	CASSQIPGSYNSPLHF
TRBV28	TRBJ2-7	14	few	TRBD2	TGTGCCAGCAGTTTAATAGCGGGAGCCCACGAGCAGTACTTC	CASSLIAGAHEQYF
TRBV6-1	TRBJ1-2	14	.	.	TGTGCCAGCAGTGAAATAAGACAAGGGGGGGACCGGACCTTC	CASSEIRQGGDRTF
TRBV4-1	TRBJ2-1	14	once	TRBD2	TGCGCCAGCAGCCGACTAGCCTCCTACAATGAGCAGTTCTTC	CASSRLASYNEQFF
TRBV21-1	TRBJ2-1	11	large	.	TGTGCCAGCAGCAATGGCAATGAGCAGTTCTTC	CASSNGNEQFF
TRBV28	TRBJ1-2	14	.	TRBD1	TGTGCCAGCAGTTTGGACAGGGGAAACTATGGCTACACCTTC	CASSLDRGNYGYTF
TRBV11-2	TRBJ2-5	13	.	.	TGTGCCAGCAGCTTAGGGACGGATGAGACCCAGTACTTC	CASSLGTDETQYF
TRBV10-1	TRBJ2-3	16	.	TRBD2	TGCGCCAGCAGTGAGTCACTAGCGGGAGGGACAGATACGCAGTATTTT	CASSESLAGGTDTQYF